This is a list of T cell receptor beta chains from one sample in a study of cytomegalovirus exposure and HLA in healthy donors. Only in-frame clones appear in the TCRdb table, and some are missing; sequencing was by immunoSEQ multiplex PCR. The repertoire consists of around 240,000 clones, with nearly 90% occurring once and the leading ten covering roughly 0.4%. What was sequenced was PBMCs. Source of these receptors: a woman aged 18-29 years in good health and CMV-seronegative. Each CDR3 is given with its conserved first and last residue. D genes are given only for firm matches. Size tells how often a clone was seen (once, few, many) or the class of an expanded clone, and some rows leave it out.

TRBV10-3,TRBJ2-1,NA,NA,CAAGGEQFF,TGTGCCGCCGGCGGTGAGCAGTTCTTC
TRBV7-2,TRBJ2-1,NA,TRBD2,CASSRGLAGAIYNEQFF,TGTGCCAGCAGCCGGGGACTAGCGGGTGCGATATACAATGAGCAGTTCTTC
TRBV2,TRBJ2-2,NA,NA,CASSEMSGANTGELFF,TGTGCCAGCAGTGAGATGTCGGGAGCGAACACCGGGGAGCTGTTTTTT
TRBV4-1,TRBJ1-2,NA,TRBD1,CASSQVPGQGGVANYGYTF,TGCGCCAGCAGCCAAGTCCCGGGACAGGGGGGGGTAGCTAACTATGGCTACACCTTC
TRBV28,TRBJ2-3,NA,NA,CASSSPPIQAVSTDTQYF,TGTGCCAGCAGTTCGCCCCCGATCCAGGCTGTGAGCACAGATACGCAGTATTTT
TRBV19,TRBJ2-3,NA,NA,CASSIGGQSTDTQYF,TGTGCCAGTAGTATTGGAGGACAGAGCACAGATACGCAGTATTTT
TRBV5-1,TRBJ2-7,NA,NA,CASSLFTDRLGSEQYF,TGCGCCAGCAGCTTGTTCACGGACAGATTAGGGTCCGAGCAGTACTTC
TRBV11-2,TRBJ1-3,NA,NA,CASSLGAGESGNTIYF,TGTGCCAGCAGCTTAGGGGCGGGGGAGTCTGGAAACACCATATATTTT
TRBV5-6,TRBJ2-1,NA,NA,CASSSDSYNEQFF,TGTGCCAGCAGCTCGGACAGCTACAATGAGCAGTTCTTC
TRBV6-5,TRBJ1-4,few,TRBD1,CASSDRVEEKLFF,TGTGCCAGCAGTGACAGGGTAGAGGAAAAACTGTTTTTT
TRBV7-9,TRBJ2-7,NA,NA,CASSHDSYEQYF,TGTGCCAGCAGTCACGACAGCTACGAGCAGTACTTC
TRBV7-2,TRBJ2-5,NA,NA,CASSPAHGETQYF,TGTGCCAGCAGCCCCGCCCACGGAGAGACCCAGTACTTC
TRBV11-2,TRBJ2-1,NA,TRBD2,CASSWPGTSGGNEQFF,TGTGCCAGCAGCTGGCCCGGGACTAGCGGGGGGAATGAGCAGTTCTTC
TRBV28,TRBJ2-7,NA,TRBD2,CASRDKAGAYEQYF,TGTGCCAGCAGGGATAAAGCGGGGGCCTACGAGCAGTACTTC
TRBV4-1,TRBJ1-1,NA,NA,CASSQPLSPEAFF,TGCGCCAGCAGCCAACCCCTGTCCCCTGAAGCTTTCTTT
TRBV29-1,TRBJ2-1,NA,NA,CSVADRLSSYNEQFF,TGCAGCGTCGCCGACAGGCTTAGCTCCTACAATGAGCAGTTCTTC
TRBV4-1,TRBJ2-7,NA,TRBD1,CASSQQKGQGRYEQYF,TGCGCCAGCAGCCAACAGAAAGGACAGGGTCGCTACGAGCAGTACTTC
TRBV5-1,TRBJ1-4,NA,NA,CASSLDAGTELFF,TGCGCCAGCAGCTTGGATGCAGGGACTGAACTGTTTTTT
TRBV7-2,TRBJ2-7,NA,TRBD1,CASSIPGGTYEQYF,TGTGCCAGCAGCATTCCAGGGGGCACGTACGAGCAGTACTTC
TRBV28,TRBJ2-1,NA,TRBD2,CATAGGLYNEQFF,TGTGCCACCGCGGGGGGGTTGTACAATGAGCAGTTCTTC
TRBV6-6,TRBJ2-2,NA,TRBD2,CASSYVGLATGELFF,TGTGCCAGCAGTTACGTAGGACTAGCCACCGGGGAGCTGTTTTTT
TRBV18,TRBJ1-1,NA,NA,CASSPPTGTEAFF,TGTGCCAGCTCACCACCGACAGGAACTGAAGCTTTCTTT
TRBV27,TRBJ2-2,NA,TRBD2,CASSLHPVLAGTIPTTGELFF,TGTGCCAGCAGTCTCCACCCCGTACTAGCGGGGACGATCCCGACCACCGGGGAGCTGTTTTTT
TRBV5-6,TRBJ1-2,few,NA,CASSPSSIRGYTF,TGTGCCAGCAGCCCTAGTAGCATTAGGGGCTACACCTTC
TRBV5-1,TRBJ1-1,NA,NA,CASTGVAEAFF,TGCGCCAGCACCGGGGTGGCTGAAGCTTTCTTT
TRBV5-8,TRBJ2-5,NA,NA,CASSFGAVEETQYF,TGTGCCAGCAGCTTCGGTGCCGTCGAAGAGACCCAGTACTTC
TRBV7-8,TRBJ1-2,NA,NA,CASSSRPRSNYGYTF,TGTGCCAGCAGCTCCCGACCTAGATCTAACTATGGCTACACCTTC
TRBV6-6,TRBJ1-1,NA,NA,CASRGGNTEAFF,TGTGCCAGCAGGGGGGGGAACACTGAAGCTTTCTTT
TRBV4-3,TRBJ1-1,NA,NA,CASSNYFMNTEAFF,TGCGCCAGCAGTAACTACTTTATGAACACTGAAGCTTTCTTT
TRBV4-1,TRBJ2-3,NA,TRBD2,CASSPRLAGTDTQYF,TGCGCCAGCAGCCCCAGACTAGCGGGCACAGATACGCAGTATTTT
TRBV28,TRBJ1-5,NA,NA,CASSAQDLGNQPQHF,TGTGCCAGCAGTGCACAGGATTTGGGCAATCAGCCCCAGCATTTT
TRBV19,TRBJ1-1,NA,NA,CASSIDGGYTEAFF,TGTGCCAGTAGTATAGATGGGGGGTACACTGAAGCTTTCTTT
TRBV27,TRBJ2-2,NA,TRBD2,CASSLSGGVTGELFF,TGTGCCAGCAGTTTATCGGGGGGGGTCACCGGGGAGCTGTTTTTT
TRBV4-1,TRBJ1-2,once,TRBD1,CASSQGQGADYGYTF,TGCGCCAGCAGCCAAGGTCAGGGGGCGGACTATGGCTACACCTTC
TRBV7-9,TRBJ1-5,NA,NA,CASSLDPSQPQHF,TGTGCCAGCAGCTTAGACCCGAGCCAGCCCCAGCATTTT
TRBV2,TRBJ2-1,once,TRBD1,CASSEEGGPHFF,TGTGCCAGCAGTGAAGAAGGGGGCCCGCACTTCTTC
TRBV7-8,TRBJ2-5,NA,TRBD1,CASSFYLAGAGQGEETQYF,TGTGCCAGCAGCTTCTACCTTGCCGGGGCCGGACAGGGGGAAGAGACCCAGTACTTC
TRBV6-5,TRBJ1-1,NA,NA,CASSPQGWNTEAFF,TGTGCCAGCAGTCCTCAGGGGTGGAACACTGAAGCTTTCTTT
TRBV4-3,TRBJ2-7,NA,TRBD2,CASSPGTSGGSSYEQYF,TGCGCCAGCAGCCCTGGGACTAGCGGGGGTAGCTCCTACGAGCAGTACTTC
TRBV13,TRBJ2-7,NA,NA,CASSSGAGSFEQYF,TGTGCCAGCAGCAGCGGCGCGGGATCCTTCGAGCAGTACTTC
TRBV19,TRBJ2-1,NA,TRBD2,CASSILAGEYNEQFF,TGTGCCAGTAGTATTTTAGCGGGGGAATACAATGAGCAGTTCTTC
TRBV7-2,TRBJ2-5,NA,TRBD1,CASSPWLGTDQETQYF,TGTGCCAGCAGCCCTTGGCTCGGGACAGACCAAGAGACCCAGTACTTC
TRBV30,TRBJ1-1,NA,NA,CAWSVSIGDTEAFF,TGTGCCTGGAGTGTTTCAATAGGGGACACTGAAGCTTTCTTT
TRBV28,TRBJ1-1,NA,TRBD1,CASSPPTGMNTEAFF,TGTGCCAGCAGTCCCCCGACAGGGATGAACACTGAAGCTTTCTTT
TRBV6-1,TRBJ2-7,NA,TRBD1,CALLRDRGREQYF,TGTGCCCTCCTCCGGGACAGGGGGCGGGAGCAGTACTTC
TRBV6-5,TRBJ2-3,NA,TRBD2,CASSYSSGGTDTQYF,TGTGCCAGCAGTTACTCGAGCGGGGGTACAGATACGCAGTATTTT
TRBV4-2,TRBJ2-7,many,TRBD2,CASSQDPSGGYEQYF,TGTGCCAGCAGCCAAGATCCTAGCGGGGGGTACGAGCAGTACTTC
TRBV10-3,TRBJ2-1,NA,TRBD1,CAISEGTGLTDYNEQFF,TGTGCCATCAGTGAAGGGACAGGGCTAACGGACTACAATGAGCAGTTCTTC
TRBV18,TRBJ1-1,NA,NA,CASSPPLQSNTEAFF,TGTGCCAGCTCACCACCCCTTCAGTCCAACACTGAAGCTTTCTTT
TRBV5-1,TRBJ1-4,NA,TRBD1,CASSKGQRNEKLFF,TGCGCCAGCAGCAAGGGACAGCGTAATGAAAAACTGTTTTTT
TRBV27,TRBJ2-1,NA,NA,CASSLWQGYNEQFF,TGTGCCAGCAGTTTATGGCAGGGGTACAATGAGCAGTTCTTC
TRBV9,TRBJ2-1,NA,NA,CASTQGSYNEQFF,TGTGCCAGTACACAGGGCTCCTACAATGAGCAGTTCTTC
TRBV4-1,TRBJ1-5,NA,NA,CASSPTPLVQPNLPQHF,TGCGCCAGCAGCCCCACTCCTCTTGTACAGCCGAATTTGCCCCAGCATTTT